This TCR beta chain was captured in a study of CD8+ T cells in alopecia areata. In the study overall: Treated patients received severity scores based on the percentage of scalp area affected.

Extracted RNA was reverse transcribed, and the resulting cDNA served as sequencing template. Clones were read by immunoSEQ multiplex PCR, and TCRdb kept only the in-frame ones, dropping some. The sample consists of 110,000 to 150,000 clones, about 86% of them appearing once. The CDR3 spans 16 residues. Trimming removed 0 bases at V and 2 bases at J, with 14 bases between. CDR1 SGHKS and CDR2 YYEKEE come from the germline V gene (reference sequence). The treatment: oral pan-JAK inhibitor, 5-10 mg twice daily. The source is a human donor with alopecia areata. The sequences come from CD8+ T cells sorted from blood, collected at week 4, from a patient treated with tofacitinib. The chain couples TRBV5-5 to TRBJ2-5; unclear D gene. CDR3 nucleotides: TGTGCCAGCAGCTTGGATGGCAAGCAAGTTCAAGAGACCCAGTACTTC. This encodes CASSLDGKQVQETQYF.